A single sample is the source of the 24 T cell receptor beta chains below, sequenced in a study of T cell responses to AZD1222 COVID-19 vaccine. Repertoires were generated with immunoSEQ multiplex PCR, while TCRdb's copy carries only in-frame clones and drops some. The profile covers some 110,000 clones, with approximately 90% appearing a single time and approximately 10% taken by the ten largest. Sequencing used peripheral blood, obtained on day 0 of AZD1222 vaccination. The receptors derive from an adult in good health.

The chain carries TRBV2 and TRBJ2-1; TRBD2 agrees at 9 bases. CDR1 is SNHLY and CDR2 is FYNNEI in the germline V gene. The CDR3 runs to 15 residues. V lost 2 bases, J lost 8 bases, and 7 bases stayed unmatched. The chain's CDR3 is CASSEFSGSLHEQFF. The CDR3 DNA is TGTGCCAGCAGTGAATTTAGCGGGAGCCTCCATGAGCAGTTCTTC.

The rearrangement links TRBV6-2 or TRBV6-3 to TRBJ2-7; D gene unclear. The V gene lost 2 bases and the J gene lost 1 base, with 15 bases spanning the gap. This CDR3 spans 16 amino acids. CDR1 is MNHEY, CDR2 SVGEGT, per germline. DNA of the CDR3: TGTGCCAGCAGTTACACACGACTGAGCCTTTCCTACGAGCAGTACTTC. Encoded protein: CASSYTRLSLSYEQYF.

The chain has TRBV2 and TRBJ2-4, with D hard to call. Germline values: CDR1 SNHLY, CDR2 FYNNEI. CDR3 length: 15 amino acids. Trimming stripped 7 bases from V and 0 bases from J, with 13 bases between. The CDR3 nucleotides read TGTGCCAGCACTGTTGCAGGAGTAGCCAAAAACATTCAGTACTTC. As protein: CASTVAGVAKNIQYF.

The chain combines TRBV4-3 with TRBJ2-2; 8 positions agree with TRBD2. CDR1 is LGHNA and CDR2 is YSLEER in the germline V gene. Trimming removed 0 bases from V and 5 bases from J; junction bases left unmatched: 5. The CDR3 loop spans 16 amino acids. Here the CDR3 DNA reads TGCGCCAGCAGCCAAGATTGGCCTAGCGGGACCGGGGAGCTGTTTTTT. Amino acid sequence: CASSQDWPSGTGELFF.

The chain combines TRBV2 with TRBJ2-1; unclear D gene. V lost 2 bases, J lost 7 bases, and 6 bases lay in between. This CDR3 is 12 amino acids long. Germline CDR1 and CDR2: SNHLY and FYNNEI. The CDR3 DNA sequence: TGTGCCAGCAGTGAAAATGGAAATGAGCAGTTCTTC. This encodes CASSENGNEQFF.

V and J are TRBV30 and TRBJ1-5, with D uncertain. The CDR3 is 13 residues long. The V gene lost 3 bases and the J gene lost 7 bases, with 13 bases spanning the gap. Germline V gene lookup returns CDR1 GTSNPN and CDR2 SVGIG (reference sequence). The CDR3 coding sequence is TGTGCCTGGAGGGGCAGCTTGGGACAGCCCCAGCATTTT. Translating gives CAWRGSLGQPQHF.

The chain couples TRBV5-1 to TRBJ2-3; D not certain. This CDR3 has 14 amino acids. V was clipped by 3 bases and J by 4 bases, with 12 bases between them. Germline values: CDR1 SGHRS, CDR2 YFSETQ. The CDR3 spells CASSSLTLPDTQYF. The CDR3, as DNA: TGCGCCAGCAGCTCTCTAACCCTCCCAGATACGCAGTATTTT.

This clone turned up a few times. The rearrangement uses TRBV7-8 and TRBJ1-3, with D uncertain. Germline loops: CDR1 SGHVS, CDR2 FQNEAQ. This CDR3 has 17 amino acids. V lost 5 bases, J lost 2 bases, and 19 bases lay in between. CDR3 coding DNA: TGTGCCAGCAGCCCCCCCAGACCCCGGGGTGCTGGAAACACCATATATTTT. Translation gives CASSPPRPRGAGNTIYF. Combining the CDR3 with reference TRBV7-8 and TRBJ1-3 gives the whole variable domain GAGVSQSPRYKVAKRGQDVALRCDPISGHVSLFWYQQALGQGPEFLTYFQNEAQLDKSGLPSDRFFAERPEGSVSTLKIQRTQQEDSAVYLCASSPPRPRGAGNTIYFGEGSWLTVV.

The genes are TRBV19 and TRBJ1-2; no firm D call. V was pared by 6 bases and J by 0 bases, with 11 bases between. In germline, CDR1 is LNHDA, CDR2 SQIVND (reference sequence). This CDR3 contains 14 residues. In DNA, the CDR3 is TGTGCCAGTAGGAAAACCGGGACTAACTATGGCTACACCTTC. It is translated as CASRKTGTNYGYTF. Filled out from reference TRBV19 and TRBJ1-2, the complete variable domain reads DGGITQSPKYLFRKEGQNVTLSCEQNLNHDAMYWYRQDPGQGLRLIYYSQIVNDFQKGDIAEGYSVSREKKESFPLTVTSAQKNPTAFYLCASRKTGTNYGYTFGSGTRLTVV.

This chain links TRBV29-1 with TRBJ2-3; TRBD2 might be the D (6 bases). The germline V and J ends were trimmed by 7 bases and 2 bases, with 10 bases remaining between them. The CDR3 covers 12 residues. Germline V gene data show CDR1 as SQVTM and CDR2 as ANQGSEA. CDR3 protein: CSAEGATDTQYF. Here the CDR3 DNA reads TGCAGCGCGGAGGGAGCCACAGATACGCAGTATTTT.

The V gene is TRBV18, the J gene TRBJ2-2; no clear D. Trimming removed 2 bases at V and 7 bases at J, with 5 bases between. CDR1 and CDR2 from the germline V gene are KGHSH and LQKENI. CDR3 size: 12 residues. The CDR3 DNA reads TGTGCCAGCTCACCATTTCTCGGGGAGCTGTTTTTT. Protein product: CASSPFLGELFF.

The chain joins TRBV2 to TRBJ1-5; D is unclear. The V end was cut by 5 bases, the J end by 2 bases, with 7 bases between. Germline loops: CDR1 SNHLY, CDR2 FYNNEI. There are 13 residues in the CDR3. This CDR3 is CASSLAGNQPQHF. The CDR3 DNA sequence: TGTGCCAGCAGTTTGGCCGGCAATCAGCCCCAGCATTTT.

In nucleotides, the CDR3 is TGTGCCAGCAGTTCCCCCGGACAGGGCGGGATCCGCAATGAGCAGTTCTTC. This encodes CASSSPGQGGIRNEQFF. This chain uses TRBV27 with TRBJ2-1, with 8 bases matching TRBD1. The CDR3 contains 17 residues. Germline V CDR1 and CDR2: MNHEY, SMNVEV (reference sequence). J was trimmed by 6 bases and V by 4 bases; bases with no gene match: 14.

The rearrangement links TRBV30 to TRBJ1-3; D ambiguous. The CDR3 has 14 amino acids. Germline loops: CDR1 GTSNPN, CDR2 SVGIG (reference sequence). Trimming stripped 0 bases from V and 4 bases from J, with 10 bases between. The CDR3 region is CAWSVRVVGNTIYF. The CDR3 nucleotides are TGTGCCTGGAGTGTAAGGGTGGTGGGAAACACCATATATTTT.

V and J are TRBV27 and TRBJ1-5; D possibly corresponds to TRBD1 (5 bases). This CDR3 is 13 amino acids long. Germline V gives CDR1 MNHEY, CDR2 SMNVEV (reference sequence). V lost 5 bases to trimming and J lost 5 bases, with 10 bases between them. The chain's CDR3 is CASSTGTHQPQHF. The CDR3 DNA reads as TGTGCCAGCAGTACCGGGACCCATCAGCCCCAGCATTTT.

V gene TRBV29-1 combines with J gene TRBJ2-2; TRBD1 is a possible D gene (6 bases). This CDR3 is built from 13 residues. CDR1 is SQVTM and CDR2 is ANQGSEA in the germline V gene. As DNA, the CDR3 is TGCAGTGCGGACAGAGCGAACACCGGGGAGCTGTTTTTT. Amino acids: CSADRANTGELFF.

The V and J genes are TRBV19 and TRBJ1-1; no firm D call. There are 14 residues in the CDR3. Germline lookup yields CDR1 LNHDA and CDR2 SQIVND (reference sequence). The V end lost 7 bases, the J end lost 0 bases, and 12 bases lay between the germline ends. In DNA form, the CDR3 reads TGTGCCAGTAAATCAGAGCTCATGAACACTGAAGCTTTCTTT. The encoded protein is CASKSELMNTEAFF.

This clone was detected a few times. The V and J genes are TRBV5-4 and TRBJ1-4; the D is unclear. V lost 6 bases and J 0 bases, leaving 9 bases between the germline ends. This CDR3 region has 14 residues. Germline V CDR1 and CDR2: SGHNT, YYREEE (reference sequence). The CDR3 spells CASTPDATNEKLFF. CDR3 sequence (DNA): TGTGCCAGCACCCCCGATGCAACTAATGAAAAACTGTTTTTT.

Written as DNA, the CDR3 is TGTGCCAGCAGCTACCGGACTAGCGGATTATACGAGCAGTACTTC. Its translation is CASSYRTSGLYEQYF. The chain carries TRBV7-2 and TRBJ2-7; 10 positions agree with TRBD2. CDR1 is SGHTA and CDR2 is FQGNSA in the germline V gene. V trimming: 4 bases; J trimming: 4 bases; junction bases outside the gene matches: 7. This CDR3 contains 15 residues.

The chain joins TRBV24-1 to TRBJ2-5; tentatively, D is TRBD1 or TRBD2 (5 bases each). The CDR3 has 12 amino acids. V was cut by 8 bases and J by 5 bases, with 11 bases left in between. Looked up from germline, CDR1 is KGHDR and CDR2 is SFDVKD. In nucleotides, the CDR3 is TGTGCCACCAAGGACTCAGGGGAGACCCAGTACTTC. Translating gives CATKDSGETQYF.

The V gene is TRBV9, the J gene TRBJ2-1; a possible D gene is TRBD1 (6 bases). CDR1 is SGDLS and CDR2 is YYNGEE in the germline V gene. Trimming stripped 0 bases from V and 7 bases from J, with 17 bases between. The CDR3 runs to 16 residues. The CDR3 nucleotides are TGTGCCAGCAGCGTAGGTGGATCAGGGGCGACGAATGAGCAGTTCTTC. This codes for CASSVGGSGATNEQFF.

This sequence joins TRBV30 and TRBJ1-5, with 8 nucleotides matching TRBD1. With 2 bases clipped from V and 7 bases from J, the junction kept 7 bases outside the gene matches. This CDR3 has 14 amino acids. The germline V gene has CDR1 GTSNPN and CDR2 SVGIG (reference sequence). The CDR3 nucleotides are TGTGCCTGGAGTAGACAGGGGCTACGACAGCCCCAGCATTTT. Translated: CAWSRQGLRQPQHF.

This clone has only one observation. The CDR3 sequence: CASSLKGQGGVYF. CDR3 coding DNA: TGTGCCAGCAGCTTAAAGGGGCAGGGAGGGGTGTACTTC. J is TRBJ2-7 and V is TRBV7-9; 7 bases fit TRBD2. CDR1 is SEHNR and CDR2 is FQNEAQ in the germline V gene (reference sequence). This CDR3 spans 13 amino acids. The ends lost 2 bases at V and 12 bases at J; junction bases unmatched: 10.

The gene calls are TRBV7-2 and TRBJ1-2, with 7 bases matching TRBD1. The germline gives CDR1 SGHTA, CDR2 FQGNSA. The CDR3 loop spans 16 amino acids. The trim removed 5 bases at V and 3 bases at J, leaving 12 bases unmatched. The CDR3 DNA reads as TGTGCCAGCAGCCCCCGGTGGCAGGGGGACGACTATGGCTACACCTTC. Its translation: CASSPRWQGDDYGYTF. Complete variable domain (other parts from reference TRBV7-2 and TRBJ1-2): GAGVSQSPSNKVTEKGKDVELRCDPISGHTALYWYRQSLGQGLEFLIYFQGNSAPDKSGLPSDRFSAERTGGSVSTLTIQRTQQEDSAVYLCASSPRWQGDDYGYTFGSGTRLTVV.